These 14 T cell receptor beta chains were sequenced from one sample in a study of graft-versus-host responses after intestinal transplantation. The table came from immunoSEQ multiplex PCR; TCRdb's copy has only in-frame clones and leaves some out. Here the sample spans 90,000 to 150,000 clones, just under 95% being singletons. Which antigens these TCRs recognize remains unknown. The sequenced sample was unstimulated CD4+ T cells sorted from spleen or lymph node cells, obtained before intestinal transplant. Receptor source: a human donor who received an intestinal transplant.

CDR3 protein: CASSVSYSNQPQHF. CDR3 in DNA: TGTGCCAGCAGCGTCTCCTATAGCAATCAGCCCCAGCATTTT. The chain carries TRBV9 and TRBJ1-5; D is unclear. The CDR3 has 14 residues. The germline CDR1 and CDR2 sequences are SGDLS and YYNGEE. Trimming cost V 2 bases and J 0 bases, with 6 bases left between them.

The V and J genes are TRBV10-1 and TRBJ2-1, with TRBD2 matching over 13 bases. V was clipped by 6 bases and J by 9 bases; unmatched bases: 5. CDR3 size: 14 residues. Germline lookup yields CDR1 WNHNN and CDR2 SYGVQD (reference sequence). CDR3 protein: CASRRTSGSGEQFF. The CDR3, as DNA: TGCGCCAGCAGAAGGACTAGCGGGAGTGGTGAGCAGTTCTTC.

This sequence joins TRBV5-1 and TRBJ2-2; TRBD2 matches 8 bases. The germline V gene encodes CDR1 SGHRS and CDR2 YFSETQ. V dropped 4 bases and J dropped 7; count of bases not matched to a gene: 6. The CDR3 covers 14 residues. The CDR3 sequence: CASSPQAGVGELFF. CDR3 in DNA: TGCGCCAGCAGCCCCCAAGCGGGGGTCGGGGAGCTGTTTTTT.

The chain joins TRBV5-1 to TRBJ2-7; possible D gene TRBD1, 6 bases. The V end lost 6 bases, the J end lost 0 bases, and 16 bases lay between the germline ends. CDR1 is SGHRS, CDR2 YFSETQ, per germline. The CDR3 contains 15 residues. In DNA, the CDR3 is TGCGCCAGCAATCTTTGGACAGCGAGCTCCTACGAGCAGTACTTC. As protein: CASNLWTASSYEQYF.

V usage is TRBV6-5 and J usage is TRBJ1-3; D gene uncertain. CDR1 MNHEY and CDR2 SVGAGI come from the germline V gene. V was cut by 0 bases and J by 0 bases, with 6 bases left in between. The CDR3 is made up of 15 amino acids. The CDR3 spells CASSYSDTSGNTIYF. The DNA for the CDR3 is TGTGCCAGCAGTTACTCCGATACCTCTGGAAACACCATATATTTT.

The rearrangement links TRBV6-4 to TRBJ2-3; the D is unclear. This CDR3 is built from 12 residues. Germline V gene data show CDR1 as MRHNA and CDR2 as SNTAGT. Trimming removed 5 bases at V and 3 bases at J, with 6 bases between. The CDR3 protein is CASSPRTDTQYF. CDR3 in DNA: TGTGCCAGCAGTCCACGGACAGATACGCAGTATTTT.

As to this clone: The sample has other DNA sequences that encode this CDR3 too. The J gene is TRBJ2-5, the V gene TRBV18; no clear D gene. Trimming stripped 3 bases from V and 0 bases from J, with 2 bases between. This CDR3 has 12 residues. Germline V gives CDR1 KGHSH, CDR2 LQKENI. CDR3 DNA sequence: TGTGCCAGCTCACCTAACCAAGAGACCCAGTACTTC. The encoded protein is CASSPNQETQYF.

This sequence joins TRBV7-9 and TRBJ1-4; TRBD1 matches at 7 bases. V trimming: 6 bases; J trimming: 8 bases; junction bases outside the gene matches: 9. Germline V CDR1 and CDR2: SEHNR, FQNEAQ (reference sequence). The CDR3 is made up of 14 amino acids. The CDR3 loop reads CASSLTGLNEKLFF. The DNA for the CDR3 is TGTGCCAGCAGTCTGACAGGGCTCAACGAAAAACTGTTTTTT.

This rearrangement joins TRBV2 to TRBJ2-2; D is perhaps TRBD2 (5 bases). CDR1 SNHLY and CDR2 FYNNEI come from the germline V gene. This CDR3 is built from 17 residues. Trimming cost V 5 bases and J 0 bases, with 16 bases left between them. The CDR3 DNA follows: TGTGCCAGCAGTCGGTGGAGCGGAGGCGCGAACACCGGGGAGCTGTTTTTT. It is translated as CASSRWSGGANTGELFF.

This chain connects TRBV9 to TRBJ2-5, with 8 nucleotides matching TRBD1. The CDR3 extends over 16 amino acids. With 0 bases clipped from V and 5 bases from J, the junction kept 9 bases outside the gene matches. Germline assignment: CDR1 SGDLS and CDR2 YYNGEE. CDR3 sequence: CASSVATKRTGETQYF. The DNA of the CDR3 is TGTGCCAGCAGCGTAGCTACCAAGCGGACAGGGGAGACCCAGTACTTC.

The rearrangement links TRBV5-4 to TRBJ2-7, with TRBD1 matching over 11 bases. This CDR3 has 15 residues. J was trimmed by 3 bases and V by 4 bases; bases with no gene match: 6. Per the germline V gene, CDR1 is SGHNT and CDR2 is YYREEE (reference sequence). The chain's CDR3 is CASSTKGTGGYEQYF. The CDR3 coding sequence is TGTGCCAGCAGCACGAAAGGGACAGGGGGCTACGAGCAGTACTTC.

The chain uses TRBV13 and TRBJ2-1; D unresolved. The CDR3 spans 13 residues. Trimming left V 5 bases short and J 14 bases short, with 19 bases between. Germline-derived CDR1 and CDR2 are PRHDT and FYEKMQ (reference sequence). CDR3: CASSHRSGSKKFF. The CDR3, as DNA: TGTGCCAGCAGCCACCGTTCCGGGTCCAAAAAGTTCTTC.

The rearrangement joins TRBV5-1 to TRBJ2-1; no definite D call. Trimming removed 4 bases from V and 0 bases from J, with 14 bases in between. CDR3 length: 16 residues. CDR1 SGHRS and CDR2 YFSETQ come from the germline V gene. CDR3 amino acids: CASSLSQTSSYNEQFF. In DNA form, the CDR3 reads TGCGCCAGCAGCCTTTCGCAGACGAGCTCCTACAATGAGCAGTTCTTC.

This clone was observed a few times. CDR3 DNA: TGCAGCGTTGACGGGGGGCGGGGAGCTTTCTTT. Protein product: CSVDGGRGAFF. V usage is TRBV29-1 and J usage is TRBJ1-1; D is perhaps TRBD1 (6 bases). The CDR3 runs 11 residues. Germline values: CDR1 SQVTM, CDR2 ANQGSEA. V lost 3 bases, J lost 10 bases, and 12 bases lay in between.